This entry features one T cell receptor (beta chain) sequence. CDR1 SGHTA and CDR2 FQGNSA come from the germline V gene. The CDR3 spans 15 residues. V was pared by 2 bases and J by 0 bases, with 3 bases of the junction left unmatched. Sequencing used immunoSEQ multiplex PCR; TCRdb keeps in-frame clones, though not all of them. The sample shows some 350,000 clones, about nine tenths of them seen only once. The data stem from a study of blood T cell repertoires in COVID-19. The chain couples TRBV7-2 to TRBJ1-1; TRBD1 agrees at 7 bases. Sample: peripheral blood. The clonotype was recovered from a woman aged 70-85 years with COVID-19, enrolled during active disease. For the CDR3, the DNA is TGTGCCAGCAGCTTAAGACAGGGACTGAACACTGAAGCTTTCTTT. It encodes CASSLRQGLNTEAFF.